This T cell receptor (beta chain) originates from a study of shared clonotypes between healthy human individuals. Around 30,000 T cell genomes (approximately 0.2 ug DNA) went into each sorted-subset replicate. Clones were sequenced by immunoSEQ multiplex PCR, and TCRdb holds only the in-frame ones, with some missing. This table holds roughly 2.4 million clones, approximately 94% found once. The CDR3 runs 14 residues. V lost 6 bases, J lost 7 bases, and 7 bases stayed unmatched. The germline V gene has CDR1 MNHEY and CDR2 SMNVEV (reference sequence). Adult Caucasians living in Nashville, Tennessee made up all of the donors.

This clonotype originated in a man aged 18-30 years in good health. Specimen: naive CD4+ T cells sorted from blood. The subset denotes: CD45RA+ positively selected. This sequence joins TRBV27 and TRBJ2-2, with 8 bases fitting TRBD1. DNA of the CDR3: TGTGCCAGCAGGCGGACAGGGCCAGGCGGGGAGCTGTTTTTT. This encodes CASRRTGPGGELFF.